The 9 T cell receptor beta chains below come from one sample, sequenced in a study of cytomegalovirus exposure and HLA in healthy donors. Primers for the PCR totalled 60 Vbeta and 13 Jbeta. Data came from immunoSEQ multiplex PCR; TCRdb stores just in-frame clones and leaves some out. The sample yields more than 150,000 clones, over 70% seen once. The sequenced sample was PBMCs. All receptors derive from a woman in her late teens or twenties in good health and CMV-seronegative.

The V call is TRBV13, the J call TRBJ2-5; 10 bases fit TRBD1. The J call may be mistaken, given a closer DNA end match to TRBJ2-7. Germline CDR1 PRHDT, CDR2 FYEKMQ (reference sequence). The CDR3 totals 15 residues. CDR3 amino acids: CASSLGGTGDYEQYF. In DNA, the CDR3 is TGTGCCAGCAGCTTAGGGGGGACAGGGGACTACGAGCAGTACTTC.

The gene calls are TRBV10-2 and TRBJ1-3; D may be TRBD1 (5 bases). Per the germline V gene, CDR1 is WSHSY and CDR2 is SAAADI. The CDR3 spans 17 residues. V was pared by 6 bases and J by 2 bases, with 20 bases between. This chain's CDR3 is CASRDRGRGFAGNTIYF. CDR3 DNA sequence: TGCGCCAGCAGGGATCGCGGGCGGGGGTTCGCTGGAAACACCATATATTTT.

The V and J genes are TRBV5-6 and TRBJ2-1; no clear D. The germline gives CDR1 SGHDT, CDR2 YYEEEE. V lost 2 bases to trimming and J lost 6 bases, with 12 bases between them. The CDR3 spans 14 residues. CDR3: CASSFPGESNEQFF. The CDR3 region has the DNA TGTGCCAGCAGCTTCCCCGGAGAGTCCAATGAGCAGTTCTTC.

The chain combines TRBV13 with TRBJ2-1, with 8 positions matching TRBD2. The trim removed 5 bases at V and 3 bases at J, leaving 3 bases unmatched. Looked up from germline, CDR1 is PRHDT and CDR2 is FYEKMQ (reference sequence). CDR3 size: 14 residues. The CDR3 loop is CASSPGLDYNEQFF. The DNA for the CDR3 is TGTGCCAGCAGCCCGGGACTAGACTACAATGAGCAGTTCTTC.

The CDR3 nucleotides read TGTGCCAGCAGCCTAAACAGGGTAACCTTAGAGTTGGCGGCCGGGGAGCTGTTTTTT. This translates into CASSLNRVTLELAAGELFF. The chain carries TRBV4-2 and TRBJ2-2; a weak D match, TRBD1 (6 bases). The CDR3 runs to 19 residues. The V end was cut by 4 bases, the J end by 6 bases, with 27 bases between. Germline V gene data show CDR1 as LGHNA and CDR2 as YNFKEQ.

The rearrangement links TRBV18 to TRBJ1-2, with no clear D. The CDR3 spans 15 residues. Germline V gene data show CDR1 as KGHSH and CDR2 as LQKENI. Trimming took off 3 bases at V and 0 bases at J, with 11 bases between the two ends. CDR3 nucleotides: TGTGCCAGCTCACCCTATCCCTCCGCTAACTATGGCTACACCTTC. It specifies CASSPYPSANYGYTF. Together with reference TRBV18 and TRBJ1-2, the CDR3 gives the full variable domain: NAGVMQNPRHLVRRRGQEARLRCSPMKGHSHVYWYRQLPEEGLKFMVYLQKENIIDESGMPKERFSAEFPKEGPSILRIQQVVRGDSAAYFCASSPYPSANYGYTFGSGTRLTVV.

The rearrangement links TRBV28 to TRBJ1-1; tentatively, D is TRBD1 (5 bases). Trimming left V 4 bases short and J 11 bases short, with 11 bases between. This CDR3 spans 11 amino acids. Germline V CDR1 and CDR2: MDHEN, SYDVKM. This CDR3 is CASSWDSRAFF. DNA for the CDR3: TGTGCCAGCAGTTGGGACTCTAGGGCTTTCTTT.

This chain joins TRBV27 and TRBJ1-1; D perhaps matches TRBD1 (6 bases). V was cut by 5 bases and J by 1 base, with 14 bases left in between. The germline V gene encodes CDR1 MNHEY and CDR2 SMNVEV (reference sequence). The CDR3 loop spans 15 amino acids. The CDR3 protein is CASSTHRAPNTEAFF. The CDR3 DNA sequence: TGTGCCAGCAGTACGCACAGGGCCCCGAACACTGAAGCTTTCTTT.

This chain links TRBV19 with TRBJ1-2; possible D gene TRBD1, 5 bases. V lost 6 bases to trimming and J lost 2 bases, with 13 bases between them. CDR3 length: 14 residues. Looked up from germline, CDR1 is LNHDA and CDR2 is SQIVND (reference sequence). DNA of the CDR3: TGTGCCAGTAGCCCCTGGGGCAGGAACTATGGCTACACCTTC. Amino acids: CASSPWGRNYGYTF.